The present TCR beta chain was sequenced within a study of control samples from healthy donors and cancer patients. The germline CDR1 and CDR2 sequences are SEHNR and FQNEAQ (reference sequence). V was cut by 1 base and J by 3 bases, with 10 bases left in between. The CDR3 is 14 amino acids. Sequencing was performed with immunoSEQ multiplex PCR; in TCRdb, only in-frame clones are kept and a portion is missing. The repertoire consists of tens of thousands of clones, with 84% occurring once and the leading ten covering about 15%. The sequence was obtained from a man between 50 and 59 years old in good health. Specimen: blood. The rearrangement links TRBV7-9 to TRBJ2-7, with D perhaps matching TRBD1 (6 bases). The CDR3 region has the DNA TGTGCCAGCAGCTTAGGGGGCAGGGGCTACGAGCAGTACTTC. It specifies CASSLGGRGYEQYF.